The rows below give T cell receptor beta chains drawn from one sample of a study of control samples from healthy donors and cancer patients. The data were produced by immunoSEQ multiplex PCR, yet TCRdb's version contains in-frame clones alone and is incomplete. The repertoire holds under 95,000 clones, with roughly 92% as singletons. Sequenced: blood. These receptors originate from a woman aged 30 to 39 in good health. The CDR3 runs from the conserved cysteine through the conserved F or W. D genes are given only for firm matches. The size field is filled for only some rows; it gives once, few, many or a size class.

j_gene,v_gene,len,abundance,d_gene,CDR3aa,CDR3nt
TRBJ1-1,TRBV7-3,14,.,.,CASSLRASNTEAFF,TGTGCCAGCAGCTTGAGGGCTTCGAACACTGAAGCTTTCTTT
TRBJ2-5,TRBV18,16,.,TRBD2,CASSPLLAGGGETQYF,TGTGCCAGCTCACCTTTACTAGCGGGAGGTGGAGAGACCCAGTACTTC
TRBJ1-2,TRBV5-1,14,few,.,CASSLGDTSGGYTF,TGCGCCAGCAGCTTGGGGGATACCTCAGGTGGCTACACCTTC
TRBJ2-1,TRBV2,14,few,TRBD2,CASSRTSGSNEQFF,TGTGCCAGCAGCCGGACTAGCGGGAGTAATGAGCAGTTCTTC
TRBJ1-3,TRBV27,14,.,.,CASSFTGNGNTIYF,TGTGCCAGCAGTTTCACAGGAAATGGAAACACCATATATTTT
TRBJ2-7,TRBV2,12,.,TRBD1,CASRDRVYEQYF,TGTGCCAGCCGGGACAGGGTCTACGAGCAGTACTTC
TRBJ2-7,TRBV10-1,14,.,TRBD1,CASRRDRGAYEQYF,TGCGCCAGCAGGAGGGACAGGGGAGCGTACGAGCAGTACTTC
TRBJ1-3,TRBV9,15,few,.,CASSVGLGRSGTIYF,TGTGCCAGCAGCGTAGGATTGGGGAGGTCGGGCACCATATATTTT
TRBJ2-7,TRBV6-6,16,.,TRBD1,CASSYPGQGATYEQYF,TGTGCCAGCAGTTACCCCGGACAGGGGGCGACTTACGAGCAGTACTTC
TRBJ2-7,TRBV6-5,13,once,TRBD1,CASTTGGKYEQYF,TGTGCCAGCACTACAGGGGGCAAATACGAGCAGTACTTC
TRBJ2-6,TRBV10-3,15,.,TRBD1,CAISGQGSGANVLTF,TGTGCCATCAGTGGACAGGGGTCTGGGGCCAACGTCCTGACTTTC
TRBJ2-2,TRBV6-5,16,.,TRBD1,CASSYQTGTNTGELFF,TGTGCCAGCAGTTACCAGACAGGGACGAACACCGGGGAGCTGTTTTTT
TRBJ2-2,TRBV3-1/TRBV3-2,15,.,TRBD1,CASSRGQGYTGELFF,TGTGCCAGCAGCCGCGGACAGGGATACACCGGGGAGCTGTTTTTT
TRBJ1-4,TRBV4-1,18,.,.,CASSQDSLSWGANEKLFF,TGCGCCAGCAGCCAAGATAGTTTATCCTGGGGTGCTAATGAAAAACTGTTTTTT
TRBJ2-2,TRBV6-5,15,.,.,CASTPVGLANGELFF,TGTGCCAGCACCCCTGTGGGGCTAGCGAACGGGGAGCTGTTTTTT
TRBJ2-5,TRBV28,16,.,TRBD1,CASSLSRTGGRETQYF,TGTGCCAGCAGTTTATCAAGGACAGGGGGCCGTGAGACCCAGTACTTC